These 8 T cell receptor beta chains share one sample of origin, sequenced in a study of OX40 agonist ivuxolimab in advanced cancers. TCRdb's copy holds only in-frame clones and misses some; the assay was immunoSEQ multiplex PCR. The sample yields about 90,000 clones, roughly 89% seen once. The input for sequencing was CD4+ or CD8+ T cells sorted from blood, taken in a trial of the OX40 agonist ivuxolimab. All receptors come from an adult with an advanced solid tumor such as melanoma, head and neck, liver or kidney cancer.

The V and J genes are TRBV25-1 and TRBJ2-1, with D tentatively TRBD1 (5 bases). The V gene lost 1 base and the J gene lost 6 bases, with 10 bases spanning the gap. CDR1 and CDR2 from the germline V gene are MGHDK and SYGVNS. CDR3 length: 14 amino acids. In DNA, the CDR3 is TGTGCCAGCAGTGAATTCGTGGGGCCCAATGAGCAGTTCTTC. Its protein product is CASSEFVGPNEQFF. Filled out from reference TRBV25-1 and TRBJ2-1, the complete variable domain reads EADIYQTPRYLVIGTGKKITLECSQTMGHDKMYWYQQDPGMELHLIHYSYGVNSTEKGDLSSESTVSRIRTEHFPLTLESARPSHTSQYLCASSEFVGPNEQFFGPGTRLTVL.

CDR3 in DNA: TGTGCCGGGGCCCGGGACAGGGCCTATTCACCCCTCCACTTT. Protein: CAGARDRAYSPLHF. The chain joins TRBV30 to TRBJ1-6; 9 bases align to TRBD1. Trimming at V came to 8 bases and at J to 8 bases, leaving 10 bases not matched to a gene. Germline V lookup: CDR1 GTSNPN, CDR2 SVGIG (reference sequence). The CDR3 consists of 14 residues.

V and J are TRBV2 and TRBJ1-1; TRBD1 matches 7 bases. The CDR3 covers 15 residues. With V trimmed by 1 base and J by 9 bases, 11 bases remained unmatched. Germline CDR1 and CDR2: SNHLY and FYNNEI. CDR3 in DNA: TGTGCCAGCAGTGAAGTGCGACAGGGACTGGGGCAAGCTTTCTTT. Protein: CASSEVRQGLGQAFF.

Points on this clone: At one end, the junction sequence differs from germline, possibly due to a read error. The genes are TRBV19 and TRBJ2-3, with 8 bases that match TRBD1. Germline CDR1 is LNHDA and CDR2 is SQIVND (reference sequence). There are 18 residues in the CDR3. The CDR3 protein is CASSLDQTGGSRTDTQYF. The CDR3 DNA follows: TGTGCCAGTAGTTTAGACCAAACAGGGGGATCTCGCACAGATACGCAGTATTTT.

This chain connects TRBV27 to TRBJ2-7, with no clear D. The CDR3 has 15 residues. The V end was cut by 0 bases, the J end by 0 bases, with 9 bases between. From germline, CDR1 is MNHEY and CDR2 SMNVEV (reference sequence). The CDR3: CASSLSRLSSYEQYF. The CDR3 bases are TGTGCCAGCAGTTTATCACGCTTGAGCTCCTACGAGCAGTACTTC.

The CDR3 region has the DNA TGCGCCAGCAGCTTGCTCTCTGGGGCCAACGTCCTGACTTTC. Residues: CASSLLSGANVLTF. J is TRBJ2-6 and V is TRBV5-1; no reliable D call. V was trimmed by 1 base and J by 0 bases, leaving 2 bases between them. CDR3 length: 14 amino acids. Germline CDR1 and CDR2: SGHRS and YFSETQ.

The chain links TRBV23-1 to TRBJ2-7; D remains ambiguous. TRBV23-1 is flagged as an ORF with uncertain function. The CDR3 sequence is 15 residues long. With 4 bases removed from V and 1 base from J, the gap between germline ends came to 14 bases. CDR3 nucleotide sequence: TGCGCCAGCAGTCCAAACACGACGGAATCCTACGAGCAGTACTTC. As protein: CASSPNTTESYEQYF.

The J gene is TRBJ2-7, the V gene TRBV7-9, with a tentative D call TRBD1 (6 bases). This CDR3 has 14 amino acids. Germline values: CDR1 SEHNR, CDR2 FQNEAQ (reference sequence). V was shortened by 6 bases and J by 0 bases, with 12 bases between the two germline ends. CDR3 in DNA: TGTGCCAGCAGACACGACAGGAGCTCCTACGAGCAGTACTTC. This translates into CASRHDRSSYEQYF. Using reference TRBV7-9 and TRBJ2-7 for the parts outside the CDR3, the full variable domain is DTGVSQNPRHKITKRGQNVTFRCDPISEHNRLYWYRQTLGQGPEFLTYFQNEAQLEKSRLLSDRFSAERPKGSFSTLEIQRTEQGDSAMYLCASRHDRSSYEQYFGPGTRLTVT.